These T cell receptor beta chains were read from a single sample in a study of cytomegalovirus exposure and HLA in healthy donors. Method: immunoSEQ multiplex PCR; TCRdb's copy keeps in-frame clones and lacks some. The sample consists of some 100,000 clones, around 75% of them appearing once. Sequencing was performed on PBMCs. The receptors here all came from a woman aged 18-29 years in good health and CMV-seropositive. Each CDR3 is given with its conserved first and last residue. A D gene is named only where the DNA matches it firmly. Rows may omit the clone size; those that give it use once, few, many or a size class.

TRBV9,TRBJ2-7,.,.,CASSVALQGSHEQYF,TGTGCCAGCAGCGTAGCCCTCCAGGGATCCCACGAGCAGTACTTC
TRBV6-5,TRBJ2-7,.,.,CASSYSPLGYEQYF,TGTGCCAGCAGTTACTCTCCCTTGGGCTACGAGCAGTACTTC
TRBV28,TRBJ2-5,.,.,CASSSSNGGQETQYF,TGTGCCAGCAGTTCGTCGAATGGAGGCCAAGAGACCCAGTACTTC
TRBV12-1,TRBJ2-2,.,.,CASSFTSGRVTGELFF,TGTGCCAGCAGCTTTACTAGCGGGAGGGTCACCGGGGAGCTGTTTTTT
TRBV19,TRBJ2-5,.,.,CASSLRETQYF,TGTGCCAGTAGCCTCAGGGAGACCCAGTACTTC
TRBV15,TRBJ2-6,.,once,CATSRDGASGANVLTF,TGTGCCACCAGCAGAGATGGGGCGTCGGGGGCCAACGTCCTGACTTTC
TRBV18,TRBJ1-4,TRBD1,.,CASSSDRGGEKLFF,TGTGCCAGCTCATCCGACAGGGGGGGCGAAAAACTGTTTTTT
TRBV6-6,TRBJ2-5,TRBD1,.,CASSFPAGGKETQYF,TGTGCCAGCAGTTTCCCGGCAGGGGGCAAGGAGACCCAGTACTTC
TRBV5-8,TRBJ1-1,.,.,CASSLLHAGAMNTEAFF,TGTGCCAGCAGCTTGCTTCATGCAGGGGCCATGAACACTGAAGCTTTCTTT
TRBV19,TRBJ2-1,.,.,CASSKASDSSYNEQFF,TGTGCCAGTAGTAAAGCTAGCGATAGCTCCTACAATGAGCAGTTCTTC
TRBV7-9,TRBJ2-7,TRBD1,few,CASSPTGDPYEQYF,TGTGCCAGCAGCCCGACAGGGGACCCCTACGAGCAGTACTTC
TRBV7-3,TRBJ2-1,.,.,CASSLRGVSYNEQFF,TGTGCCAGCAGCTTACGAGGCGTTTCCTACAATGAGCAGTTCTTC